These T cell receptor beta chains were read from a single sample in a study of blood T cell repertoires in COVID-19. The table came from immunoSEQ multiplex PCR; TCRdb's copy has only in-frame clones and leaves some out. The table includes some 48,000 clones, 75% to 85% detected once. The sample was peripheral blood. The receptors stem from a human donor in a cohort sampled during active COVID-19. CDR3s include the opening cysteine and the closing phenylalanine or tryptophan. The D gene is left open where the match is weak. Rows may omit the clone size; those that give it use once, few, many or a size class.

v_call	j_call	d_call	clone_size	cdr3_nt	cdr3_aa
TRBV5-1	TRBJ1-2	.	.	TGCGCCAGCAGCTTGGCACAGAACTATGGCTACACCTTC	CASSLAQNYGYTF
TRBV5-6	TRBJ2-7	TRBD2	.	TGTGCCAGCAGCTCCGGGACTAGCTTTTACGAGCAGTACTTC	CASSSGTSFYEQYF
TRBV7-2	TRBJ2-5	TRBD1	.	TGTGCCAGCAGCTTAGATGGACAGGGGGGACTCGGGGAGACCCAGTACTTC	CASSLDGQGGLGETQYF
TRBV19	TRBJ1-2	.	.	TGTGCCAGTACGAGGTCCCACTATGGCTACACCTTC	CASTRSHYGYTF
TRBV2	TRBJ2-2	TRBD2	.	TGTGCCACGCGGACTAGCGTTAACACCGGGGAGCTGTTTTTT	CATRTSVNTGELFF
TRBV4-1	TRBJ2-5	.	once	TGCGCCAGCAGCCAAGAAGGAGGATTTCAAGAGACCCAGTACTTC	CASSQEGGFQETQYF
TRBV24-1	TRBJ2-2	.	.	TGTGCCACCAGTGAACGTCACAGGGTGACCACCGGGGAGCTGTTTTTT	CATSERHRVTTGELFF
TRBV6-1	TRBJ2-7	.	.	TGTGCCAGCAGTGGACGACGGGGTGGCTCTCTGGGAGAGCAGTACTTC	CASSGRRGGSLGEQYF
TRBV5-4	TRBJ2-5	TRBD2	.	TGTGCCAGCAGCTTGGAAGGACTAGGTAGGGAGACCCAGTACTTC	CASSLEGLGRETQYF
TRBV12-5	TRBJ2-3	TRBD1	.	TGTGCTAGTGGTTTGGGACAGGGACCAGATACGCAGTATTTT	CASGLGQGPDTQYF
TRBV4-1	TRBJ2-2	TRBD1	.	TGCGCCAGCAGCCCTGGACAGGGGTGGGACACCGGGGAGCTGTTTTTT	CASSPGQGWDTGELFF
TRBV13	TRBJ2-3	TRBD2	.	TGTGCCAGCAGCTCCAACATACTAGCGGACGATAGCACAGATACGCAGTATTTT	CASSSNILADDSTDTQYF
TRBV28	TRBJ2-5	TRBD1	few	TGTGCCAGCAGTGGGGGGACAGGGGGCATAGAGACCCAGTACTTC	CASSGGTGGIETQYF
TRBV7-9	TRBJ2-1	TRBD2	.	TGTGCCAGCACCAATCTAGCGGGAGGTCGATACAATGAGCAGTTCTTC	CASTNLAGGRYNEQFF
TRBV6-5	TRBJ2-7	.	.	TGTGCCAGCAGTTACCGGAGCTCCTACGAGCAGTACTTC	CASSYRSSYEQYF
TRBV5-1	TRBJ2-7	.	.	TGCGCCAGCAGCTGGCGCGGTTCCTACGAGCAGTACTTC	CASSWRGSYEQYF
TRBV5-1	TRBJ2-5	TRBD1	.	TGCGCCAGCAGCAGGACAGGCAACCAAGAGACCCAGTACTTC	CASSRTGNQETQYF
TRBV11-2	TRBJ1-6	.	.	TGTGCCAGCAGCTTTCGGGAACTCAATTCACCCCTCCACTTT	CASSFRELNSPLHF
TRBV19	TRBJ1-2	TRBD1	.	TGTGCCAGTAGTATTATAACAGGGGATGGCTACACCTTC	CASSIITGDGYTF
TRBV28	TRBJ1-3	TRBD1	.	TGTGCCAGCACCCCGGACAGGGGGCGCGGAAACACCATATATTTT	CASTPDRGRGNTIYF
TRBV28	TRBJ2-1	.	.	TGTGCCAGCAGTTTGGGTCAGGGCATCGATGAGCAGTTCTTC	CASSLGQGIDEQFF
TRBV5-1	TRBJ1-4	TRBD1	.	TGCGCCAGCAGCCTGGACAGGGTAGGGGAAAAACTGTTTTTT	CASSLDRVGEKLFF
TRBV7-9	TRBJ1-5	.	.	TGTGCCAGCAGCTCACGAGCCACTACAGGGAGGGGTCAGCCCCAGCATTTT	CASSSRATTGRGQPQHF
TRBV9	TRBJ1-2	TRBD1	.	TGTGCCAGCAGTGCCTCAGGGGGTACCTATGGCTACACCTTC	CASSASGGTYGYTF
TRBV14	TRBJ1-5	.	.	TGTGCCAGCAGCCTCCCCGGGTCCCTTAGCAATCAGCCCCAGCATTTT	CASSLPGSLSNQPQHF
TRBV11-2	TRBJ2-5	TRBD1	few	TGTGCCAGCAGCTCCGGGACAGGGGGCGGGGAGACCCAGTACTTC	CASSSGTGGGETQYF
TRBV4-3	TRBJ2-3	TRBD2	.	TGCGCCAGCAGCCAAGCGGGGGGACTAGGGCGCGGGAGCACAGATACGCAGTATTTT	CASSQAGGLGRGSTDTQYF
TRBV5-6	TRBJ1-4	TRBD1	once	TGTGCCAGCAGCTTGTCCCCTCGACAGGGGGAAAAACTGTTTTTT	CASSLSPRQGEKLFF
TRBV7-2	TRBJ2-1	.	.	TGTGCCAGCAGCCCGTATAAATACAATGAGCAGTTCTTC	CASSPYKYNEQFF
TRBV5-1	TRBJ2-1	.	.	TGCGCCAGCAGCCCCGGCGGAGTACCCTCCAATGAGCAGTTCTTC	CASSPGGVPSNEQFF
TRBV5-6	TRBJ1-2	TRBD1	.	TGTGCCAGCAGCTCACTCCGGACAGGGGGCGGCTATGGCTACACCTTC	CASSSLRTGGGYGYTF
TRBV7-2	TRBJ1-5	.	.	TGTGCCAGCAGCATCACAGGGCCGAATCAGCCCCAGCATTTT	CASSITGPNQPQHF
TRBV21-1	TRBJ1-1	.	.	TGTGCCAGCAGCACCGGACAGGGGAAAGGGGACACTGAAGCTTTCTTT	CASSTGQGKGDTEAFF
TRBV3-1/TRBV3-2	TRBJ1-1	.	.	TGTGCCAGCAGCCAAGATAAGGGGCCTGAAGCTTTCTTT	CASSQDKGPEAFF
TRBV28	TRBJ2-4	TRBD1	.	TGTGCCAGCAGCACCCCAGGGGGCACAGTCAACATTCAGTACTTC	CASSTPGGTVNIQYF
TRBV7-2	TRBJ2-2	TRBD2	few	TGTGCCAGCAGCTTCCGGGGGGACACCGGGGAGCTGTTTTTT	CASSFRGDTGELFF
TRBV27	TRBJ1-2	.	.	TGTGCCAGCAGTTTATCTTTCTGGGGGGTAGGAGGCTACACCTTC	CASSLSFWGVGGYTF
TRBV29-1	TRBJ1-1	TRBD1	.	TGCAGCGTTCAAGACAGGGTAAATGAAGCTTTCTTT	CSVQDRVNEAFF
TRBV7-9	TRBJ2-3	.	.	TGTGCCAGCAGCGAGCCATTGACAGATACGCAGTATTTT	CASSEPLTDTQYF
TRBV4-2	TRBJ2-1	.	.	TGTGCCAGCAGCCAAGGCGTAGGCGGAAACTACAATGAGCAGTTCTTC	CASSQGVGGNYNEQFF
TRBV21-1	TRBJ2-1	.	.	TGTGCCAGCAGCTCCAGGCGGGGTTACAATGAGCAGTTCTTC	CASSSRRGYNEQFF
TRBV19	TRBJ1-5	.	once	TGTGCCAGTAGTATCGGGGTCAATCAGCCCCAGCATTTT	CASSIGVNQPQHF
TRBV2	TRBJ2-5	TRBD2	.	TGTGCCAGCAGTCACGGGACTAGCGGGAGAGAAGAGACCCAGTACTTC	CASSHGTSGREETQYF
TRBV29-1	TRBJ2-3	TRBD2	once	TGCAGCGTTGATCGAGGGCGGGAGACGATTGATACGCAGTATTTT	CSVDRGRETIDTQYF
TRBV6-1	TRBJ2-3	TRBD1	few	TGTGCCAGCAGTGACAGGGGGCCCTCAGATACGCAGTATTTT	CASSDRGPSDTQYF
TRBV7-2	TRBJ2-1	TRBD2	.	TGTGCCAGCAGCTCACTAGCGGGAGTGGTAAATGAGCAGTTCTTC	CASSSLAGVVNEQFF
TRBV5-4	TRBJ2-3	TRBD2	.	TGTGCCAGCAGCTTTAAGCGGGGGCAGGATACGCAGTATTTT	CASSFKRGQDTQYF